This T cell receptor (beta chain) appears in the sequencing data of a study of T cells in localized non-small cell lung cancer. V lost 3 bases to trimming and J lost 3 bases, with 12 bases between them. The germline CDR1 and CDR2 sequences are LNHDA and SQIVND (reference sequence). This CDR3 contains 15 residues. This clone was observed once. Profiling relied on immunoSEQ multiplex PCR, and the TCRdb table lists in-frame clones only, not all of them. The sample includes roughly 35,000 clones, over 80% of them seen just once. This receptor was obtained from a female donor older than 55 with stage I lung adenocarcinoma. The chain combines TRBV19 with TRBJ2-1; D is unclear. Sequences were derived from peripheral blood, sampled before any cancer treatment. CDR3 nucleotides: TGTGCCAGTAGTATTCTCTACCAAAACTACAATGAGCAGTTCTTC. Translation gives CASSILYQNYNEQFF. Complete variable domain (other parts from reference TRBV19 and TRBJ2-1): DGGITQSPKYLFRKEGQNVTLSCEQNLNHDAMYWYRQDPGQGLRLIYYSQIVNDFQKGDIAEGYSVSREKKESFPLTVTSAQKNPTAFYLCASSILYQNYNEQFFGPGTRLTVL.